Below, 10 T cell receptor beta chains from the same sample are listed, as sequenced in a study of T cells in localized non-small cell lung cancer. TCRdb keeps only in-frame clones here, not all; method: immunoSEQ multiplex PCR. The table shows under 5,000 clones, with 30% to 35% occurring only once. Specimen: lung tumor tissue, collected before any cancer treatment. The receptors originated from a male donor older than 55 with stage III lung adenocarcinoma.

The chain joins TRBV18 to TRBJ2-6; D call uncertain. V lost 1 base and J 1 base, leaving 5 bases between the germline ends. The germline V gene has CDR1 KGHSH and CDR2 LQKENI. This CDR3 is 15 amino acids long. This chain's CDR3 is CASSPLSSGANVLTF. CDR3 coding DNA: TGTGCCAGCTCACCACTTTCATCTGGGGCCAACGTCCTGACTTTC.

The V and J genes are TRBV15 and TRBJ2-3; 10 bases line up with TRBD2. V dropped 1 base and J dropped 6; count of bases not matched to a gene: 7. CDR3 size: 16 residues. Germline lookup yields CDR1 LNHNV and CDR2 YYDKDF (reference sequence). The CDR3 DNA follows: TGTGCCACCAGCAGAGTACTAGCGGGACATGTGGATACGCAGTATTTT. Translation gives CATSRVLAGHVDTQYF.

By share, this clone ranks as medium-sized. The chain employs TRBV11-3 and TRBJ1-2; D is unclear. CDR3 size: 15 residues. The V and J ends lost 0 bases and 1 base respectively, with 9 bases between them. The germline gives CDR1 SGHNT, CDR2 YENEEA. CDR3 amino acids: CASSLDWGFNYGYTF. For the CDR3, the DNA is TGTGCCAGCAGCTTAGATTGGGGATTTAACTATGGCTACACCTTC.

The chain carries TRBV19 and TRBJ2-7, with 9 positions matching TRBD1. The CDR3 runs 19 residues. Unmatched junction bases numbered 19, after V lost 1 base and J lost 6 bases. Germline CDR1 LNHDA, CDR2 SQIVND (reference sequence). The CDR3 loop is CASSIAHPQTGTGKPEQYF. The CDR3, as DNA: TGTGCCAGTAGTATAGCCCACCCCCAAACCGGGACAGGGAAGCCCGAGCAGTACTTC.

This chain links TRBV19 with TRBJ1-2; D remains ambiguous. Trimming removed 3 bases from V and 7 bases from J, with 15 bases in between. Germline V gene lookup returns CDR1 LNHDA and CDR2 SQIVND (reference sequence). CDR3 length equals 14 residues. CDR3 coding DNA: TGTGCCAGTAGTATTCAGGACCAACGGGGTGGCTACACCTTC. Encoded protein: CASSIQDQRGGYTF.

This clone was seen more than once but under ten times. This chain links TRBV28 with TRBJ1-1; D is unresolved. V was clipped by 4 bases and J by 1 base, with 4 bases between them. The germline V gene has CDR1 MDHEN and CDR2 SYDVKM. The CDR3 runs to 12 residues. CDR3 coding DNA: TGTGCCAGCAGTTCGGCGAACACTGAAGCTTTCTTT. It yields the protein CASSSANTEAFF.

This clone was counted only a few times. The chain combines TRBV9 with TRBJ1-5; D is possibly TRBD1 (5 bases). The CDR3 has 15 amino acids. Germline CDR1 is SGDLS and CDR2 is YYNGEE. Trimming took 5 bases from V and 4 from J, leaving 16 bases between them. The CDR3 loop reads CASSEARGENQPQHF. CDR3 bases: TGTGCCAGCAGTGAAGCCCGGGGCGAAAATCAGCCCCAGCATTTT.

There are a few counts of this clone. This chain links TRBV11-3 with TRBJ2-1, with 8 bases matching TRBD2. Germline-derived CDR1 and CDR2 are SGHNT and YENEEA. V shed 5 bases and J 6 bases; nucleotides not matched to a gene: 12. CDR3 length: 16 amino acids. Here the CDR3 DNA reads TGTGCCAGCAGCCGAGAAGCGGGAGCTCGGGGCAATGAGCAGTTCTTC. It codes for CASSREAGARGNEQFF. The full variable domain, with the rest looked up from reference TRBV11-3 and TRBJ2-1, is EAGVVQSPRYKIIEKKQPVAFWCNPISGHNTLYWYLQNLGQGPELLIRYENEEAVDDSQLPKDRFSAERLKGVDSTLKIQPAELGDSAVYLCASSREAGARGNEQFFGPGTRLTVL.

The V gene is TRBV9, the J gene TRBJ2-1; D uncertain. The CDR3 contains 13 residues. Between the trimmed V and J ends, which lost 6 bases and 9 bases, there was a span of 16 bases. Per germline, CDR1 SGDLS and CDR2 YYNGEE. The CDR3 loop is CASKPSRVAEQFF. The CDR3 DNA reads as TGTGCCAGCAAACCCTCGCGCGTAGCTGAGCAGTTCTTC. Filled out from reference TRBV9 and TRBJ2-1, the complete variable domain reads DSGVTQTPKHLITATGQRVTLRCSPRSGDLSVYWYQQSLDQGLQFLIQYYNGEERAKGNILERFSAQQFPDLHSELNLSSLELGDSALYFCASKPSRVAEQFFGPGTRLTVL.

The chain recombines TRBV18 with TRBJ1-2; maybe TRBD1 (6 bases). The V end was cut by 3 bases, the J end by 5 bases, with 19 bases between. The CDR3 extends over 16 amino acids. The germline V gene has CDR1 KGHSH and CDR2 LQKENI. CDR3 DNA sequence: TGTGCCAGCTCACCCCAAAGTCGACAGGAAATTTATGGCTACACCTTC. Translating it yields CASSPQSRQEIYGYTF.